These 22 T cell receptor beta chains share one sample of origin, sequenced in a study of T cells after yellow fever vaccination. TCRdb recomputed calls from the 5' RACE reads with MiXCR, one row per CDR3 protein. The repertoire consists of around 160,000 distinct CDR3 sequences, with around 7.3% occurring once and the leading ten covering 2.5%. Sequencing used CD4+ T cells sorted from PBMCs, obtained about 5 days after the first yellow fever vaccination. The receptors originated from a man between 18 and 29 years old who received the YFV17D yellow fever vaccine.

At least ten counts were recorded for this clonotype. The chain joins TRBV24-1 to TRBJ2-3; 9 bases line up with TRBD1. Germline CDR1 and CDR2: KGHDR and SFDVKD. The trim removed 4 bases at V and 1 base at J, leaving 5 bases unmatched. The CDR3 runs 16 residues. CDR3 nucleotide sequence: TGTGCCACCAGTGACCGGACAGGGGACGGCACAGATACGCAGTATTTT. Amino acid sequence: CATSDRTGDGTDTQYF.

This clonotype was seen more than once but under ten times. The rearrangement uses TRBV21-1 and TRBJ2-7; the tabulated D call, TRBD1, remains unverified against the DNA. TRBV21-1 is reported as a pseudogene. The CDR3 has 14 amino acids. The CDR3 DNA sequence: TGTGCCAGCAACCGGGACAGGACCTCCTACGAGCAGTACGTC. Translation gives CASNRDRTSYEQYV.

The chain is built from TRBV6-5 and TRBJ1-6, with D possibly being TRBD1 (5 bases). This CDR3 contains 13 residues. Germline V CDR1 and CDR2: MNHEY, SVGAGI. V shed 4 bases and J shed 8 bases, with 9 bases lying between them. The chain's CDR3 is CASSSGFDSPLHF. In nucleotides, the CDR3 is TGTGCCAGCAGTTCAGGGTTCGATTCACCCCTCCACTTT.

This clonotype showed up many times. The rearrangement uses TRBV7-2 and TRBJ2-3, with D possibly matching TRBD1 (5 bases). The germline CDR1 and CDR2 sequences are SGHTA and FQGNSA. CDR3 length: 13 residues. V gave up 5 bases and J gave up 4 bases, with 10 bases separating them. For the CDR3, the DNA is TGTGCCAGCAGCGCACGACAGCCAGATACGCAGTATTTT. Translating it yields CASSARQPDTQYF.

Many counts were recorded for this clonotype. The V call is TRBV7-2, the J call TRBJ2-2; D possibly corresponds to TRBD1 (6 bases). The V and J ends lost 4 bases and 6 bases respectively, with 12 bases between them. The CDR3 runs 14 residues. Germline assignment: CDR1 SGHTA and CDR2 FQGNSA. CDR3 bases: TGTGCCAGCAGCTCAACAAGACAGGCCGGGGAGCTGTTTTTT. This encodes CASSSTRQAGELFF.

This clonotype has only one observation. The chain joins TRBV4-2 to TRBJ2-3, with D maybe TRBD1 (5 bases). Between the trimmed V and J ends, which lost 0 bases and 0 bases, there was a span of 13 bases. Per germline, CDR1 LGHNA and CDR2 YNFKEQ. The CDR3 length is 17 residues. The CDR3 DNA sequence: TGTGCCAGCAGCCAAGATGGCAGGGCAGCTAGCACAGATACGCAGTATTTT. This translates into CASSQDGRAASTDTQYF.

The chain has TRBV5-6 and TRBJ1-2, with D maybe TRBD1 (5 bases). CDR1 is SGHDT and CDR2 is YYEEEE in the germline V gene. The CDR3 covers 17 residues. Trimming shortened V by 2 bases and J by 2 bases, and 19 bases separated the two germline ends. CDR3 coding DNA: TGTGCCAGCAGCTTTATGGACACCGCCCGTCTAAACTATGGCTACACCTTC. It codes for CASSFMDTARLNYGYTF.

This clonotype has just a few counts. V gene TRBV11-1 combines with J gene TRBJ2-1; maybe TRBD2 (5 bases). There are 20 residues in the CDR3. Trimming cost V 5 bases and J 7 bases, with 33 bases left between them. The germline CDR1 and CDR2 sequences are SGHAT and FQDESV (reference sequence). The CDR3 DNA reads TGTGCCAGCAGCAAACGATTATTGGACTCGTCCCTCGTGGGATTAAATGAGCAGTTCTTC. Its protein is CASSKRLLDSSLVGLNEQFF. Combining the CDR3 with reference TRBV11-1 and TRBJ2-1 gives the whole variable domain EAEVAQSPRYKITEKSQAVAFWCDPISGHATLYWYRQILGQGPELLVQFQDESVVDDSQLPKDRFSAERLKGVDSTLKIQPAELGDSAMYLCASSKRLLDSSLVGLNEQFFGPGTRLTVL.

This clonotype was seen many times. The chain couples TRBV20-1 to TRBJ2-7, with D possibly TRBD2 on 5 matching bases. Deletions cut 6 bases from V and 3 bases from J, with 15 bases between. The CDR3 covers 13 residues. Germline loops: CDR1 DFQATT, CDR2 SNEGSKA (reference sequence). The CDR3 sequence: CSATSVDGYEQYF. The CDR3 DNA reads TGCAGTGCCACTAGTGTCGATGGCTACGAGCAGTACTTC.

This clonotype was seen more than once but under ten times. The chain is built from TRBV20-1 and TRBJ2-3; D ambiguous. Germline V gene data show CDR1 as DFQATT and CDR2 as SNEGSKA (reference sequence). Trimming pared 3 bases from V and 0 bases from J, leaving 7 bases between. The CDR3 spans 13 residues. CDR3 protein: CSARMISTDTQYF. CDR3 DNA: TGCAGTGCTAGGATGATCAGCACAGATACGCAGTATTTT.

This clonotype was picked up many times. In nucleotides, the CDR3 is TGTGCCAGCAGTTATTCGCAATTTTCCTACGAGCAGTACGTC. It yields the protein CASSYSQFSYEQYV. V usage is TRBV6-2 or TRBV6-3 and J usage is TRBJ2-7; D ambiguous. In germline, CDR1 is MNHEY, CDR2 SVGEGT. Trimming removed 3 bases at V and 1 base at J, with 10 bases between. This CDR3 comprises 14 residues.

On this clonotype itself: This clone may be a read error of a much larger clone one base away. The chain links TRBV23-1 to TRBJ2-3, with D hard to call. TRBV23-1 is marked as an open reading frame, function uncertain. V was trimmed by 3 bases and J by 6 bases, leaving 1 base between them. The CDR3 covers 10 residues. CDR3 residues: CASSHDTQYF. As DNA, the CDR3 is TGCGCCAGCAGTCACGATACGCAGTATTTT.

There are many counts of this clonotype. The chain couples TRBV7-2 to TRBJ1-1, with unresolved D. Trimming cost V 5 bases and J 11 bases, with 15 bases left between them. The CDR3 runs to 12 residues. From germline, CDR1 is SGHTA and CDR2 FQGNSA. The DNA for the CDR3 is TGTGCCAGCAGCGCCTCAATGAGATCCGCTTTCTTT. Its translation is CASSASMRSAFF. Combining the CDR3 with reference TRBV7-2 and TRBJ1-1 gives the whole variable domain GAGVSQSPSNKVTEKGKDVELRCDPISGHTALYWYRQSLGQGLEFLIYFQGNSAPDKSGLPSDRFSAERTGGSVSTLTIQRTQQEDSAVYLCASSASMRSAFFGQGTRLTVV.

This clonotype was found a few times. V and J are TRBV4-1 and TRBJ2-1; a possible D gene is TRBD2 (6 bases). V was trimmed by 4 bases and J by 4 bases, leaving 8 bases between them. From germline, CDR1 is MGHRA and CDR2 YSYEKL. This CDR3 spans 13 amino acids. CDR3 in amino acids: CASSPLAYNEQFF. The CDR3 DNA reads TGCGCCAGCAGCCCCCTAGCGTACAATGAGCAGTTCTTC.

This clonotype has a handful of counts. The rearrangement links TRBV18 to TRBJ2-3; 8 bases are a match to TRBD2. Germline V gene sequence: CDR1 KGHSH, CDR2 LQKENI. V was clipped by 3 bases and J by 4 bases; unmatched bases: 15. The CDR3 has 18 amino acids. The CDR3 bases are TGTGCCAGCTCACCTACTTTGTCCCCCGGGGGGGGTGCAGATACGCAGTATTTT. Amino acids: CASSPTLSPGGGADTQYF.

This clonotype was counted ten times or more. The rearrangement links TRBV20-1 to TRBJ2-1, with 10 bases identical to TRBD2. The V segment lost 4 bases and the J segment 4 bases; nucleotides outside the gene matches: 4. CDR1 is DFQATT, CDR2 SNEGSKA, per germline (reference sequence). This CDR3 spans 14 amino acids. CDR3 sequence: CSANLAGAYNEQFF. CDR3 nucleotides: TGCAGTGCTAACCTAGCGGGGGCTTACAATGAGCAGTTCTTC.

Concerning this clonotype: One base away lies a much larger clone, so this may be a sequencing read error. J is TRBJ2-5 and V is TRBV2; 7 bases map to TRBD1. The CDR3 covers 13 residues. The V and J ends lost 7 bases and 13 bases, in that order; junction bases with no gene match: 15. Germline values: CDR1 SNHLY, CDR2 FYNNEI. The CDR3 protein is CASTGQVVRKTYF. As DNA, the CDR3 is TGTGCCAGCACCGGACAGGTAGTTCGTAAAACGTACTTC.

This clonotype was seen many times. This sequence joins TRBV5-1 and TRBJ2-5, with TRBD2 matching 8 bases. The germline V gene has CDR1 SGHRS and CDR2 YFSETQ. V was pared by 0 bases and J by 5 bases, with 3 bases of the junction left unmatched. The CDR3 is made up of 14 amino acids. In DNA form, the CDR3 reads TGCGCCAGCAGCTTGGAGCGGGAGTGGGAGACCCAGTACTTC. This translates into CASSLEREWETQYF.

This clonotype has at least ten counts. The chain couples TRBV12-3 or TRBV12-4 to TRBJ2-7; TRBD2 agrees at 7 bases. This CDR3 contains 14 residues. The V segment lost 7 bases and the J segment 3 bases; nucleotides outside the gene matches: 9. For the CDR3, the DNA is TGTGCCAGCACCCGAGGCCAGCGGGGCTACGAGCAGTACTTC. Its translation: CASTRGQRGYEQYF.

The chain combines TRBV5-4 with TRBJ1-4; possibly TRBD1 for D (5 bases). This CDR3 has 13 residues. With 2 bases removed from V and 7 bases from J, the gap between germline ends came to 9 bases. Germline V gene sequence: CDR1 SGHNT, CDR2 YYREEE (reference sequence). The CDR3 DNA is TGTGCCAGCAGCTTTCCCGGGGGTGAAAAACTGTTTTTT. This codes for CASSFPGGEKLFF.

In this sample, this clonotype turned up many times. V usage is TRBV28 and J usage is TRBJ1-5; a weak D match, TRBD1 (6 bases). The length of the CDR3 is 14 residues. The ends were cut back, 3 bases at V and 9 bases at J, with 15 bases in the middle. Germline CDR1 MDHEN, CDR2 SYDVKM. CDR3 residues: CASSFVGGRGPQHF. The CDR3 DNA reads TGTGCCAGCAGTTTTGTCGGGGGCCGGGGGCCCCAGCATTTT. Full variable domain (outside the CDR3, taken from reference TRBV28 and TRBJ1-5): DVKVTQSSRYLVKRTGEKVFLECVQDMDHENMFWYRQDPGLGLRLIYFSYDVKMKEKGDIPEGYSVSREKKERFSLILESASTNQTSMYLCASSFVGGRGPQHFGDGTRLSIL.

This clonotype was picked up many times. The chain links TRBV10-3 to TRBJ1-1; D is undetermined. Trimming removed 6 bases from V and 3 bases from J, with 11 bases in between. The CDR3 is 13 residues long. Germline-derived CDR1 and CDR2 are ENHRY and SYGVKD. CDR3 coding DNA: TGTGCCATCAGGTCGATCGAGGACACTGAAGCTTTCTTT. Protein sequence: CAIRSIEDTEAFF.